The 7 T cell receptor beta chains in this list originate from one sample, sequenced in a study of cytotoxic CD8 clonotypes in ibrutinib-treated CLL. TCRdb's table, derived via immunoSEQ multiplex PCR, lists solely in-frame clones and lacks some. The table lists approximately 210,000 clones, around 72% of them singletons. The sequenced sample was PBMCs, obtained after 24 months of ibrutinib treatment. These receptors all stem from a human donor with chronic lymphocytic leukemia.

This chain joins TRBV4-2 and TRBJ2-5; the D gene is possibly TRBD2 (5 bases). The CDR3 has 15 residues. CDR1 LGHNA and CDR2 YNFKEQ come from the germline V gene. With 0 bases removed from V and 7 bases from J, the gap between germline ends came to 15 bases. The CDR3 protein is CASSQEELVGGTQYF. CDR3 bases: TGTGCCAGCAGCCAAGAGGAACTAGTCGGTGGGACCCAGTACTTC.

The chain carries TRBV28 and TRBJ2-1; 10 bases match TRBD2. The V and J ends lost 6 bases and 7 bases, in that order; junction bases with no gene match: 9. CDR3 size: 15 residues. Germline assignment: CDR1 MDHEN and CDR2 SYDVKM. The CDR3 DNA is TGTGCCAGCAGCCGCTCTAGCGGGAGTTTGAATGAGCAGTTCTTC. It is translated as CASSRSSGSLNEQFF.

The V and J genes are TRBV6-5 and TRBJ1-5, with D unclear. This CDR3 has 13 amino acids. Between the trimmed V and J ends, which lost 4 bases and 2 bases, there was a span of 6 bases. CDR1 is MNHEY and CDR2 is SVGAGI in the germline V gene. In DNA, the CDR3 is TGTGCCAGCAGTTCGGTGGGCAATCAGCCCCAGCATTTT. Its protein is CASSSVGNQPQHF.

V and J are TRBV11-2 and TRBJ2-7, with D uncertain. Trimming stripped 7 bases from V and 0 bases from J, with 10 bases between. In germline, CDR1 is SGHAT, CDR2 FQNNGV. This CDR3 region has 13 residues. CDR3 DNA: TGTGCCAGCATCCCTCAGGTCTCCTACGAGCAGTACTTC. As protein: CASIPQVSYEQYF.

The rearrangement links TRBV28 to TRBJ1-2; no clear D. V lost 5 bases and J lost 4, with 11 bases in between. The CDR3 runs to 13 residues. Germline CDR1 reads MDHEN; CDR2 reads SYDVKM. The CDR3 DNA is TGTGCCAGCAGTAAGGATTCCGGCTATGGCTACACCTTC. It specifies CASSKDSGYGYTF.

This clone was observed a few times. The chain employs TRBV9 and TRBJ1-1; 10 bases line up with TRBD1. Germline-derived CDR1 and CDR2 are SGDLS and YYNGEE. The CDR3 consists of 14 residues. J was trimmed by 4 bases and V by 4 bases; bases with no gene match: 4. CDR3 nucleotide sequence: TGTGCCAGCAGCTTAAGACAGGGGGCCACTGAAGCTTTCTTT. Translating gives CASSLRQGATEAFF.

The chain joins TRBV30 to TRBJ2-7; 8 bases fit TRBD1. The CDR3 is made up of 13 amino acids. V gave up 3 bases and J gave up 7 bases; unmatched junction bases: 8. CDR1 is GTSNPN and CDR2 is SVGIG in the germline V gene (reference sequence). The CDR3 protein is CAWRPTGEREQYF. The CDR3 DNA sequence: TGTGCCTGGAGACCGACAGGGGAGAGGGAGCAGTACTTC.